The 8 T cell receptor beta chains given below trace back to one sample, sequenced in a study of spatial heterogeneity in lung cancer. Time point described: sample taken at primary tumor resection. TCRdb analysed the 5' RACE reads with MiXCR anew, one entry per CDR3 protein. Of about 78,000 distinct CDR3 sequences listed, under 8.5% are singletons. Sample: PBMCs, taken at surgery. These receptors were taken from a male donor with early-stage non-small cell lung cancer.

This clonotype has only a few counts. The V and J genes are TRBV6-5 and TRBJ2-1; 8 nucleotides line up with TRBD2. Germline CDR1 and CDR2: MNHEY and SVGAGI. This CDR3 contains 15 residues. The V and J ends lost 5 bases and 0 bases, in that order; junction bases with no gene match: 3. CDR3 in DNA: TGTGCCAGCAGTGCCGGGGGGGGCTCCTACAATGAGCAGTTCTTC. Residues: CASSAGGGSYNEQFF.

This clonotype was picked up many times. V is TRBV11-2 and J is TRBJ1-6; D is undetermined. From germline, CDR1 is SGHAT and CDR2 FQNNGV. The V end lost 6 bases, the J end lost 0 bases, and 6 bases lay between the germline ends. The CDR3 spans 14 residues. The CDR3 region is CASSPSSYNSPLHF. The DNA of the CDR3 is TGTGCCAGCAGTCCTAGCTCCTATAATTCACCCCTCCACTTT.

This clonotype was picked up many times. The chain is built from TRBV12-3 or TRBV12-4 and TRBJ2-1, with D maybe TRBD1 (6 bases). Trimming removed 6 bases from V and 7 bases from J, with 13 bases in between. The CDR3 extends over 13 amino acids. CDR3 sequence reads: CASSLQGFNEQFF. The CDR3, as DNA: TGTGCCAGCAGCCTGCAGGGGTTTAATGAGCAGTTCTTC.

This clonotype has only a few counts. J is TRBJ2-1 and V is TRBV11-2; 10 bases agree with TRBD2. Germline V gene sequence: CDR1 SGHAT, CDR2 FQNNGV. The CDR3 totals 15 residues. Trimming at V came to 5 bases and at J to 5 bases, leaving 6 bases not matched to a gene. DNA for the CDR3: TGTGCCAGCAGCCCTCTAGCGGGGGCGAACAATGAGCAGTTCTTC. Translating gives CASSPLAGANNEQFF. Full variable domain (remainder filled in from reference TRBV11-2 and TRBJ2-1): EAGVAQSPRYKIIEKRQSVAFWCNPISGHATLYWYQQILGQGPKLLIQFQNNGVVDDSQLPKDRFSAERLKGVDSTLKIQPAKLEDSAVYLCASSPLAGANNEQFFGPGTRLTVL.

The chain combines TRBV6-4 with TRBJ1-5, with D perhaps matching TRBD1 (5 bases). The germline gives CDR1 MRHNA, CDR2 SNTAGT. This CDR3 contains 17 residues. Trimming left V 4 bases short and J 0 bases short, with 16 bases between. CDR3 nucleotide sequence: TGTGCCAGCAGTGCCTGGGACTTGGGGAATAGCAATCAGCCCCAGCATTTT. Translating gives CASSAWDLGNSNQPQHF.

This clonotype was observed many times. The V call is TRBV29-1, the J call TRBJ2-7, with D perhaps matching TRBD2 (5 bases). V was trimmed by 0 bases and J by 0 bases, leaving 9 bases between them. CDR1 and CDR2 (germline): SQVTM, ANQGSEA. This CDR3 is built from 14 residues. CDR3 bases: TGCAGCGTTGAAGATCAGCGGTTCTCCTACGAGCAGTACTTC. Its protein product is CSVEDQRFSYEQYF.

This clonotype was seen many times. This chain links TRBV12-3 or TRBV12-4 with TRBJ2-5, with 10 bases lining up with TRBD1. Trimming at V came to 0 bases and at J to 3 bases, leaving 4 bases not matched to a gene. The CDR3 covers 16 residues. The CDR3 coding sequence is TGTGCCAGCAGTTTAGCGCGGGACAGGGGCGAAGAGACCCAGTACTTC. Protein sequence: CASSLARDRGEETQYF.

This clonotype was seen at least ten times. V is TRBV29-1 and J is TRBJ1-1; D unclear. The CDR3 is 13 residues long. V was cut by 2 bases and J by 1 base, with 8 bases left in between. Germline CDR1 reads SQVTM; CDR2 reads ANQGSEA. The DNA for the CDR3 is TGCAGCGTTGAAAGACCAGAGAACACTGAAGCTTTCTTT. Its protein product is CSVERPENTEAFF.